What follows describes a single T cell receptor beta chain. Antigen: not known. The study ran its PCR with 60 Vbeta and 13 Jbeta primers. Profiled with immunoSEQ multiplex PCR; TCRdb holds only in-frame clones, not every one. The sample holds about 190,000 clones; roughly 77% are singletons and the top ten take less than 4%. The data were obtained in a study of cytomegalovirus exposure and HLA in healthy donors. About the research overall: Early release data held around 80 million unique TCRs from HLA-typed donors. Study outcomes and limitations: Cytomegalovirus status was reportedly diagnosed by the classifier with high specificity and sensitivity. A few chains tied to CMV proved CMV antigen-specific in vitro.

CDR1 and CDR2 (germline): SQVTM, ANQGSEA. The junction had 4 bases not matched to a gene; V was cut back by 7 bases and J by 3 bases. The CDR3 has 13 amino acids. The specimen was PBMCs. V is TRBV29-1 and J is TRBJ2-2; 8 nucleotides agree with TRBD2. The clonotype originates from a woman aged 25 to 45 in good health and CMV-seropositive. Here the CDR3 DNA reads TGCAGCGCAAAACTAGCGGACACCGGGGAGCTGTTTTTT. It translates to CSAKLADTGELFF.